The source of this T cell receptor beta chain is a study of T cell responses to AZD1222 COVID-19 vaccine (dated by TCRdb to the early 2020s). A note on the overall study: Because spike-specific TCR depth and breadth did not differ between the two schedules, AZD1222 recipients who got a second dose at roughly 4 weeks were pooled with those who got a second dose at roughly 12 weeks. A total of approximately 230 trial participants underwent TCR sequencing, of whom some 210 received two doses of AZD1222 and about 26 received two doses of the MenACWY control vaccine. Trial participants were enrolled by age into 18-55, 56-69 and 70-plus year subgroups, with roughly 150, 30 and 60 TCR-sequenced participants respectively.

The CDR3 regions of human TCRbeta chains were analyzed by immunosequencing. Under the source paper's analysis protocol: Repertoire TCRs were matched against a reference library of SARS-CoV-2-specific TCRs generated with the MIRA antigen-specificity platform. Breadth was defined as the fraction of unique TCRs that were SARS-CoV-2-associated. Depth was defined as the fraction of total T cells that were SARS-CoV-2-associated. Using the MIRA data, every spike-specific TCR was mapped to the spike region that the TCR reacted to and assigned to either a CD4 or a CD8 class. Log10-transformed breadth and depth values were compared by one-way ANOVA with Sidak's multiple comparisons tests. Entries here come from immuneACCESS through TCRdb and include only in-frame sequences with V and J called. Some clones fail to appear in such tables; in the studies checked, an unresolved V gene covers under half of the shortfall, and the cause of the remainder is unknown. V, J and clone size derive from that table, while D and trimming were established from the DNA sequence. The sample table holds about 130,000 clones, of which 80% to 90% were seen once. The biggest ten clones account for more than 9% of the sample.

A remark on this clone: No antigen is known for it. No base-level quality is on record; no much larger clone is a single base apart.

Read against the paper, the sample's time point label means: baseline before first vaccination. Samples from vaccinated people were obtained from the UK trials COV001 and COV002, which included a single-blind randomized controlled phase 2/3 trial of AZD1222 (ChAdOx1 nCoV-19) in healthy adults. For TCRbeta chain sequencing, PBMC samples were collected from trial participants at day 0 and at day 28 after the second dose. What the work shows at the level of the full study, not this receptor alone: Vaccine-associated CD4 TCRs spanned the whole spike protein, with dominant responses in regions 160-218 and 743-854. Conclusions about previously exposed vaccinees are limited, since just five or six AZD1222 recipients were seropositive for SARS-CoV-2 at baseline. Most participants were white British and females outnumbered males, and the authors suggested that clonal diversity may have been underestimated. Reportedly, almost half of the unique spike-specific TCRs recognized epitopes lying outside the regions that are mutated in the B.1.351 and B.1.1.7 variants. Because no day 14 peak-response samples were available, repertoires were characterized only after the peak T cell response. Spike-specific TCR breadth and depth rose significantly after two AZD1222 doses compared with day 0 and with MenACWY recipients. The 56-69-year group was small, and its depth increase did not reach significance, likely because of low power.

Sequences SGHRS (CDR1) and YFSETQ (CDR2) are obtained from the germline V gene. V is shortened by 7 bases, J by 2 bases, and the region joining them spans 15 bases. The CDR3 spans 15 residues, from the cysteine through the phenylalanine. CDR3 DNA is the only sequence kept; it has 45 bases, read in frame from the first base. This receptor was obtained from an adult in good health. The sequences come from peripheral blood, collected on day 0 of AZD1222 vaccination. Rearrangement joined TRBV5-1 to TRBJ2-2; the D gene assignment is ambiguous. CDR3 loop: CASARRAANTGELFF. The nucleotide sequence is TGCGCCAGCGCTAGACGAGCTGCAAACACCGGGGAGCTGTTTTTT.